The sample holds many counts of the clone carrying this T cell receptor (beta chain). The antigen is not known. Researchers made TCR cDNA using 5'RACE template switching, and this step added a universal primer site and UMIs. Each CDR3 protein gets one entry after TCRdb re-called the 5' RACE reads with MiXCR. The sample records 250,000 to 400,000 distinct CDR3 sequences, 4% to 5.5% being singletons. The sample belongs to a study of T cells after yellow fever vaccination. Study-wide context: Fractions low in cell number were prepared with SMART-Seq v4 Ultra Low Input.

Germline CDR1 and CDR2: SGHTA and FQGNSA. V was shortened by 1 base and J by 7 bases, with 8 bases between the two germline ends. CDR3 length equals 13 residues. Study-wide results and caveats: Abundant bulk-population clonotypes could contaminate the FACS-sorted repertoires.

The sequencing used PBMCs, collected 15 days after the yellow fever booster vaccination. The receptor was derived from a young man who received the YFV17D yellow fever vaccine. This rearrangement joins TRBV7-2 to TRBJ2-1; D is unclear. The CDR3: CASSLVVRNEQFF. CDR3 sequence (DNA): TGTGCCAGCAGCTTAGTTGTCCGGAATGAGCAGTTCTTC.